This TCR beta chain was documented in a study of blood T cell repertoires in COVID-19. Study details: The study drew acute and convalescent COVID-19 samples from the United States, Italy and Spain.

The CDR3 is 13 residues long. V was pared by 4 bases and J by 6 bases, with 12 bases between. The V gene's germline CDR1 is LNHNV and CDR2 YYDKDF (reference sequence). The method was immunoSEQ multiplex PCR; TCRdb's version includes in-frame clones alone and lacks a portion of them. Of about 160,000 clones listed, approximately 78% were seen once; the top ten hold under 13%. The rearrangement joins TRBV15 to TRBJ1-2; D perhaps matches TRBD1 (5 bases). Sequencing was performed on peripheral blood. The source is a human donor in a cohort sampled during active COVID-19. The chain's CDR3 is CATSNLPGNGYTF. The CDR3 nucleotides read TGTGCCACCAGCAACCTACCAGGGAATGGCTACACCTTC.